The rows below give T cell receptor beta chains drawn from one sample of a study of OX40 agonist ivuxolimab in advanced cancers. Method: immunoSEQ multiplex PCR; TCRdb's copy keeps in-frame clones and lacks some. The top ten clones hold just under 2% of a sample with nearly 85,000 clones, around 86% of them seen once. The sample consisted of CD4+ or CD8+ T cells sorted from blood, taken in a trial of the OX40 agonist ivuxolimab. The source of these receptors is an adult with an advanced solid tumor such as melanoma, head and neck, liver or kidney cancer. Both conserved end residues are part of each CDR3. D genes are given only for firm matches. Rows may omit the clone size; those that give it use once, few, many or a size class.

CASSLVTENYNEQFF | TGTGCCAGCAGCTTAGTTACAGAGAACTACAATGAGCAGTTCTTC | NA | TRBV7-9 | NA | TRBJ2-1
CASSLAEVRGYTF | TGTGCCAGCAGCTTAGCCGAGGTGCGGGGCTACACCTTC | NA | TRBV7-2 | NA | TRBJ1-2
CAWSVVRDSGELFF | TGTGCCTGGAGTGTAGTCAGGGACAGCGGGGAGCTGTTTTTT | few | TRBV30 | TRBD1 | TRBJ2-2
CASRGPYSNQPQHF | TGTGCCAGCAGGGGTCCGTATAGCAATCAGCCCCAGCATTTT | few | TRBV28 | NA | TRBJ1-5
CASSLGTGGSDTQYF | TGTGCCAGCAGCTTGGGGACAGGGGGATCAGATACGCAGTATTTT | NA | TRBV7-2 | TRBD1 | TRBJ2-3
CATSRGSREANYGYTF | TGTGCCACCAGCAGAGGGTCCCGGGAAGCTAACTATGGCTACACCTTC | NA | TRBV15 | NA | TRBJ1-2
CASSIQGWTYNEQFF | TGTGCCAGTAGTATACAGGGATGGACCTACAATGAGCAGTTCTTC | NA | TRBV19 | NA | TRBJ2-1
CSVGHRSTGELFF | TGCAGCGTTGGTCATAGATCCACCGGGGAGCTGTTTTTT | NA | TRBV29-1 | NA | TRBJ2-2
CASSLDSHTGELFF | TGTGCCAGCAGCTTGGACAGTCACACCGGGGAGCTGTTTTTT | NA | TRBV5-8 | NA | TRBJ2-2
CATDTGEVWHEQYF | TGTGCCACCGATACAGGGGAAGTTTGGCACGAGCAGTACTTC | NA | TRBV19 | TRBD1 | TRBJ2-7
CATLDSSRGATDTQYF | TGTGCCACCCTAGATTCGTCCCGGGGGGCCACAGATACGCAGTATTTT | NA | TRBV5-6 | NA | TRBJ2-3
CASSEQGSSYNEQFF | TGTGCCAGCAGTGAACAGGGATCTTCCTACAATGAGCAGTTCTTC | NA | TRBV2 | NA | TRBJ2-1
CASSPSGGNTGELFF | TGTGCCAGCAGCCCCAGCGGGGGGAACACCGGGGAGCTGTTTTTT | NA | TRBV5-4 | TRBD2 | TRBJ2-2
CASGWDRSYEQYF | TGTGCCAGCGGATGGGACAGGAGCTACGAGCAGTACTTC | NA | TRBV27 | TRBD1 | TRBJ2-7
CASSYSGTVTEAFF | TGTGCCAGCAGTTACTCTGGAACTGTCACTGAAGCTTTCTTT | NA | TRBV6-6 | NA | TRBJ1-1
CASSFQSWESTGELFF | TGTGCCAGCAGCTTCCAGTCCTGGGAGTCCACCGGGGAGCTGTTTTTT | NA | TRBV5-6 | NA | TRBJ2-2
CASRDPAGTPSHNEQFF | TGTGCCAGCAGGGACCCCGCCGGGACACCGAGTCACAATGAGCAGTTCTTC | NA | TRBV27 | NA | TRBJ2-1
CASSEGTGDTQYF | TGTGCCAGCAGCGAGGGAACCGGGGATACGCAGTATTTT | NA | TRBV9 | NA | TRBJ2-3
CASSLASADSNQPQHF | TGTGCCAGCAGTTTAGCCAGCGCCGATAGCAATCAGCCCCAGCATTTT | NA | TRBV28 | NA | TRBJ1-5
CASSPPSGLDGTQYF | TGTGCCAGCTCACCACCATCAGGGTTGGATGGGACCCAGTACTTC | NA | TRBV18 | NA | TRBJ2-5
CASRGRQNEKLFF | TGTGCCAGCAGGGGACGGCAAAATGAAAAACTGTTTTTT | NA | TRBV28 | NA | TRBJ1-4
CASSRQGNNSPLHF | TGTGCCAGCAGCAGACAGGGAAATAATTCACCCCTCCACTTT | NA | TRBV25-1 | TRBD1 | TRBJ1-6
CASSLGSGASRETQYF | TGTGCCAGCAGCTTGGGATCGGGGGCCTCGCGAGAGACCCAGTACTTC | NA | TRBV5-4 | NA | TRBJ2-5
CASRGPTPYEQYF | TGTGCCAGCAGGGGACCGACGCCCTACGAGCAGTACTTC | few | TRBV11-2 | NA | TRBJ2-7
CASSSGQSSGNTIYF | TGTGCCAGCAGCTCAGGACAGAGCTCTGGAAACACCATATATTTT | NA | TRBV5-6 | NA | TRBJ1-3
CASSPGQGLTYEQYF | TGTGCCAGCAGCCCGGGACAGGGTTTAACCTACGAGCAGTACTTC | NA | TRBV7-9 | TRBD1 | TRBJ2-7
CASSLRPGLANYGYTF | TGTGCCAGCAGCTTAAGGCCGGGGCTGGCTAACTATGGCTACACCTTC | once | TRBV7-2 | NA | TRBJ1-2
CASSPAAIRETGELFF | TGTGCCAGCTCACCTGCAGCAATCCGAGAAACCGGGGAGCTGTTTTTT | NA | TRBV18 | NA | TRBJ2-2
CASSPAGGNYGYTF | TGTGCCAGCTCACCAGCAGGGGGGAACTATGGCTACACCTTC | NA | TRBV18 | TRBD1 | TRBJ1-2
CASSLVGAGNTIYF | TGTGCCAGCAGCTTAGTTGGGGCCGGAAACACCATATATTTT | NA | TRBV7-8 | NA | TRBJ1-3
CASSDRTPAKNIQYF | TGTGCCAGCAGTGATAGGACACCGGCCAAAAACATTCAGTACTTC | NA | TRBV2 | NA | TRBJ2-4
CASRSDRGPYEQYF | TGTGCCAGCAGGTCGGACAGGGGGCCCTACGAGCAGTACTTC | NA | TRBV7-8 | TRBD1 | TRBJ2-7
CASSLDKITNYGYTF | TGTGCCAGCAGCTTGGATAAGATCACGAACTATGGCTACACCTTC | few | TRBV5-4 | NA | TRBJ1-2
CASSLPGTNEKLFF | TGCGCCAGCAGCCTACCAGGCACTAATGAAAAACTGTTTTTT | NA | TRBV5-1 | NA | TRBJ1-4
CASSLAPGQELYEQYF | TGTGCCAGCAGCTTGGCGCCGGGACAGGAACTCTACGAGCAGTACTTC | NA | TRBV5-5 | TRBD1 | TRBJ2-7
CASSLTGPSEQFF | TGTGCCAGCAGTCTTACCGGACCTAGCGAGCAGTTCTTC | NA | TRBV7-9 | NA | TRBJ2-1
CASGQGLGYGYTF | TGTGCCAGCGGACAGGGATTGGGGTATGGCTACACCTTC | NA | TRBV7-2 | TRBD1 | TRBJ1-2
CASSQCLMGQGLLGQPQHF | TGCGCCAGCAGTCAATGCTTGATGGGACAGGGGTTATTAGGTCAGCCCCAGCATTTT | NA | TRBV23-1 | TRBD1 | TRBJ1-5
CASSQVTRDGNQPQHF | TGTGCCAGCAGCCAAGTGACTCGAGATGGCAATCAGCCCCAGCATTTT | few | TRBV4-2 | NA | TRBJ1-5
CASSPGQSFGDAQIKQFF | TGTGCCAGCAGCCCAGGGCAGTCTTTTGGGGACGCACAGATCAAGCAGTTCTTC | NA | TRBV7-9 | NA | TRBJ2-1
CASSFKTTPRETQYF | TGTGCCAGCAGTTTCAAGACTACCCCAAGAGAGACCCAGTACTTC | NA | TRBV27 | NA | TRBJ2-5
CASSSGQGHTEAFF | TGTGCCAGCAGTTCCGGACAGGGTCACACTGAAGCTTTCTTT | NA | TRBV28 | TRBD1 | TRBJ1-1
CASSLNGRYNQPQHF | TGTGCCAGCAGCTTGAATGGGCGCTACAATCAGCCCCAGCATTTT | NA | TRBV5-8 | NA | TRBJ1-5
CASSYGTGSQPQHF | TGTGCCAGCAGTTACGGGACAGGGAGTCAGCCCCAGCATTTT | NA | TRBV6-6 | TRBD1 | TRBJ1-5
CAWGRGHPKDTQYF | TGTGCCTGGGGCAGGGGCCACCCAAAAGATACGCAGTATTTT | NA | TRBV30 | NA | TRBJ2-3
CASSVAGDTEAFF | TGTGCCAGCAGCGTAGCGGGAGACACTGAAGCTTTCTTT | few | TRBV9 | NA | TRBJ1-1
CASSRQFNTEAFF | TGTGCCAGCAGCAGACAGTTCAACACTGAAGCTTTCTTT | NA | TRBV9 | NA | TRBJ1-1
CASINRYNEQFF | TGTGCCAGCATTAACAGGTACAATGAGCAGTTCTTC | NA | TRBV28 | NA | TRBJ2-1
CASSLEVNTEAFF | TGTGCCAGCAGCTTAGAAGTGAACACTGAAGCTTTCTTT | NA | TRBV11-3 | NA | TRBJ1-1
CASSIRVAGANVLTF | TGTGCCAGTAGTATAAGAGTAGCTGGGGCCAACGTCCTGACTTTC | few | TRBV19 | NA | TRBJ2-6
CASSLGNGDQYEQYF | TGTGCCAGCAGCTTGGGGAACGGGGACCAATACGAGCAGTACTTC | NA | TRBV7-9 | NA | TRBJ2-7
CASSESTTGQETQYF | TGTGCCAGCAGTGAATCCACTACTGGTCAAGAGACCCAGTACTTC | NA | TRBV25-1 | NA | TRBJ2-5
CASSSSTGNAEAFF | TGTGCCAGCAGTTCCTCGACAGGGAACGCTGAAGCTTTCTTT | once | TRBV6-5 | TRBD1 | TRBJ1-1
CASSYAGTGTEAFF | TGTGCCAGCAGTTACGCCGGGACAGGCACTGAAGCTTTCTTT | NA | TRBV6-6 | TRBD1 | TRBJ1-1
CASSSTWTGPEAFF | TGTGCCAGCAGCTCGACATGGACGGGGCCTGAAGCTTTCTTT | NA | TRBV5-5 | NA | TRBJ1-1
CASSPRLTYGYTF | TGTGCCAGCAGTCCCAGACTGACCTATGGCTACACCTTC | NA | TRBV27 | NA | TRBJ1-2
CASRVGGTNSYNEQFF | TGTGCCAGTAGAGTGGGAGGGACAAACTCCTACAATGAGCAGTTCTTC | NA | TRBV19 | NA | TRBJ2-1
CASSLFARGEQPQHF | TGTGCCAGCAGTTTATTCGCGAGGGGAGAACAGCCCCAGCATTTT | NA | TRBV28 | NA | TRBJ1-5